The 3 T cell receptor beta chains below come from one sample, sequenced in a study of blood T cell repertoires in COVID-19. Repertoires were generated with immunoSEQ multiplex PCR, while TCRdb's copy carries only in-frame clones and drops some. There are around 120,000 clones in the sample; about 86% occur only once, and about 2.5% lies in the top ten. The sample was PBMCs or T cells enriched from blood (not recorded which). These receptors came from a woman between 50 and 59 years old who had recovered from COVID-19.

V gene TRBV7-6 combines with J gene TRBJ1-5; D call uncertain. Trimming stripped 1 base from V and 3 bases from J, with 10 bases between. CDR3 length: 15 residues. Per the germline V gene, CDR1 is SGHVS and CDR2 is FNYEAQ. CDR3 loop: CASSLGLGHNQPQHF. CDR3 nucleotides: TGTGCCAGCAGCTTAGGGTTGGGCCACAATCAGCCCCAGCATTTT.

As to this clone: The sample contains more than one DNA sequence encoding this CDR3. The chain joins TRBV4-1 to TRBJ1-1, with D unresolved. The germline gives CDR1 MGHRA, CDR2 YSYEKL. The V end was cut by 3 bases, the J end by 1 base, with 9 bases between. This CDR3 has 14 residues. DNA for the CDR3: TGCGCCAGCAGCCAGTATCGGGGGAACACTGAAGCTTTCTTT. Its translation: CASSQYRGNTEAFF.

The count of this clone is one. The rearrangement links TRBV11-2 to TRBJ2-7, with TRBD2 matching 8 bases. CDR1 is SGHAT, CDR2 FQNNGV, per germline. Trimming removed 5 bases from V and 2 bases from J; junction bases left unmatched: 5. The CDR3 has 14 amino acids. Here the CDR3 DNA reads TGTGCCAGCAGCGCGTCGCGGGGGGCCTACGAGCAGTACTTC. Amino acid sequence: CASSASRGAYEQYF.